The T cell receptor (beta chain) described here comes from a study of CD8 T cells in ankylosing spondylitis. General study findings and limits: Researchers report that disease-linked clones proved CD8+ and relatively rare in peripheral blood. Reportedly, disease-linked clones are significantly enriched in ankylosing spondylitis patients' matched synovial fluid. Within ankylosing spondylitis blood, a TCR beta motif made up of seven to nine highly homologous variants appeared to be characteristic.

A quantitative 5'-RACE method, one with molecular barcodes, was used to make TCR beta libraries. TCRdb re-derived calls from the 5' RACE reads in MiXCR, one entry per CDR3 protein. The profile shows roughly 250,000 distinct CDR3 sequences, around 7.8% of them singletons. In its sample, this clonotype was seen many times. Its antigen is as yet unknown. The CDR3 sequence is 16 residues long. Deletions cut 6 bases from V and 5 bases from J, with 20 bases between. The clonotype originates from a male donor with ankylosing spondylitis or in good health (not recorded which). Source material: blood, either unsorted or a sorted T cell fraction (not recorded which). The genes are TRBV12-3 or TRBV12-4 and TRBJ1-3; D possibly corresponds to TRBD1 (5 bases). The CDR3 sequence is CASSPLAPRGRNTIYF. DNA of the CDR3: TGTGCCAGCAGCCCCCTTGCCCCCCGGGGGAGAAACACCATATATTTT.